This entry lists 10 T cell receptor beta chains sequenced from one sample in a study of T cells in tumors after PD-1 blockade (dated by TCRdb to between 2019 and 2020). Per the publication, the time point label means: before anti-PD-1 therapy. Library generation was performed with the immunoSEQ multiplex PCR assay. What TCRdb holds here is the immuneACCESS table cut down to in-frame rearrangements. Part of the clones is not present; checked against another copy, under half of the missing clones reflect an unresolved V gene, and the others are unexplained. The sample table lists around 50,000 clones, roughly 79% of them with a count of one. The top ten clonotypes cover over 15% of the sample. Source: PBMCs, taken before anti-PD-1 treatment. The receptor source for this set is a human donor with basal cell carcinoma.

This clone appeared a single time. V gene TRBV21-1 combines with J gene TRBJ2-5; the DNA was not compared with TRBD1, the D call given in the table. TRBV21-1 is a known pseudogene. This CDR3 spans 19 amino acids. CDR3: CASRGRQQVWGRVRETQYF. As DNA, the CDR3 is TGTGCCAGCAGGGGGAGACAACAGGTGTGGGGGCGAGTCCGGGAGACCCAGTACTTC.

This clone was observed a handful of times. J is TRBJ2-6 and V is TRBV5-4; 9 nucleotides align to TRBD1. This CDR3 is 17 amino acids long. Trimming at V came to 5 bases and at J to 2 bases, leaving 8 bases not matched to a gene. Germline V CDR1 and CDR2: SGHNT, YYREEE (reference sequence). The CDR3 here is CASSLGQGKAGANVLTF. CDR3 DNA sequence: TGTGCCAGCAGTCTGGGACAGGGTAAAGCTGGGGCCAACGTCCTGACTTTC.

The chain recombines TRBV6-5 with TRBJ1-1; 8 bases are shared with TRBD1. This CDR3 comprises 12 residues. V shed 5 bases and J 10 bases; nucleotides not matched to a gene: 6. The germline V gene has CDR1 MNHEY and CDR2 SVGAGI. The CDR3 loop is CASSQTTGGAFF. DNA for the CDR3: TGTGCCAGCAGTCAGACCACAGGGGGAGCTTTCTTT.

This sequence joins TRBV10-3 and TRBJ1-4; maybe TRBD1 (5 bases). CDR1 and CDR2 (germline): ENHRY, SYGVKD. The CDR3 runs 14 residues. V lost 3 bases, J lost 0 bases, and 5 bases lay in between. CDR3: CAISEQATNEKLFF. DNA for the CDR3: TGTGCCATCAGTGAACAGGCAACTAATGAAAAACTGTTTTTT.

The CDR3 DNA reads TGTGCCAGCAGCCAAGATCGGACAGTCGGAACCGTCTACGAGCAGTACTTC. Residues: CASSQDRTVGTVYEQYF. J is TRBJ2-7 and V is TRBV3-1 (or the pseudogene TRBV3-2); a possible D gene is TRBD1 (6 bases). CDR3 length: 17 residues. Germline V gene data show CDR1 as LGHDT and CDR2 as YNNKEL (reference sequence). Trimming shortened V by 0 bases and J by 3 bases, and 18 bases separated the two germline ends.

J is TRBJ1-4 and V is TRBV25-1, with 9 bases that match TRBD1. The J segment lost 7 bases and the V segment lost 5 bases, leaving 8 bases of the junction unmatched. Germline-derived CDR1 and CDR2 are MGHDK and SYGVNS. This CDR3 is 15 amino acids long. CDR3 nucleotides: TGTGCCAGCAGTATAAGGACAGGGGAGGGTGAAAAACTGTTTTTT. Translation: CASSIRTGEGEKLFF.

V and J are TRBV7-6 and TRBJ2-3; tentative D call: TRBD1 (6 bases). The CDR3 covers 13 residues. Per germline, CDR1 SGHVS and CDR2 FNYEAQ. V was clipped by 5 bases and J by 6 bases, with 12 bases between them. The CDR3 loop is CASSRRGLDTQYF. In nucleotides, the CDR3 is TGTGCCAGCAGCCGCAGGGGCCTTGATACGCAGTATTTT.

The rearrangement links TRBV7-3 to TRBJ2-5; 9 nucleotides align to TRBD1. V gave up 5 bases and J gave up 3 bases; unmatched junction bases: 7. Germline V gene sequence: CDR1 SGHTA, CDR2 FQGTGA. The CDR3 sequence is 15 residues long. The CDR3, as DNA: TGTGCCAGCAGCCTCTCCGGGACAGGGAAAGAGACCCAGTACTTC. Its protein product is CASSLSGTGKETQYF. The full variable domain, completed using reference TRBV7-3 and TRBJ2-5, is GAGVSQTPSNKVTEKGKYVELRCDPISGHTALYWYRQSLGQGPEFLIYFQGTGAADDSGLPNDRFFAVRPEGSVSTLKIQRTERGDSAVYLCASSLSGTGKETQYFGPGTRLLVL.

V gene TRBV29-1 combines with J gene TRBJ1-3; D is undetermined. This CDR3 region has 12 residues. Trimming removed 4 bases at V and 0 bases at J, with 4 bases between. Per germline, CDR1 SQVTM and CDR2 ANQGSEA. CDR3 sequence (DNA): TGCAGCGTTGGAATCTCTGGAAACACCATATATTTT. Translation gives CSVGISGNTIYF.

The chain has TRBV28 and TRBJ1-1; TRBD1 might be the D (6 bases). The germline V gene has CDR1 MDHEN and CDR2 SYDVKM. V was trimmed by 6 bases and J by 9 bases, leaving 14 bases between them. The CDR3 is 12 residues long. For the CDR3, the DNA is TGTGCCAGCAGGAGCGGACAGTCTCAAGCTTTCTTT. Protein product: CASRSGQSQAFF.